Each of the 26 T cell receptor beta chains below was sequenced from the same sample in a study of blood T cell repertoires in COVID-19. The protocol was immunoSEQ multiplex PCR, while the TCRdb copy is restricted to in-frame clones and leaves out a portion. The sample has about 400,000 clones; 80% to 90% are singletons. Sequencing input: peripheral blood. The source is a man between 35 and 55 years old with acute or convalescent COVID-19.

V is TRBV7-8 and J is TRBJ2-7, with D possibly being TRBD1 (5 bases). There are 13 residues in the CDR3. Germline CDR1 and CDR2: SGHVS and FQNEAQ. Trimming removed 1 base from V and 7 bases from J, with 11 bases in between. The chain's CDR3 is CASSLVVSGEQYF. Written as DNA, the CDR3 is TGTGCCAGCAGCTTAGTAGTCTCAGGGGAGCAGTACTTC.

The chain recombines TRBV28 with TRBJ1-6, with a weak D call TRBD1 (6 bases). The CDR3 is 14 amino acids. V lost 5 bases and J lost 11, with 16 bases in between. Germline loops: CDR1 MDHEN, CDR2 SYDVKM. The CDR3: CASSKARGKTPLHF. CDR3 DNA: TGTGCCAGCAGTAAGGCCAGGGGCAAGACACCCCTCCACTTT. The variable domain in full, with the rest retrieved from reference TRBV28 and TRBJ1-6, is DVKVTQSSRYLVKRTGEKVFLECVQDMDHENMFWYRQDPGLGLRLIYFSYDVKMKEKGDIPEGYSVSREKKERFSLILESASTNQTSMYLCASSKARGKTPLHFGNGTRLTVT.

The chain joins TRBV11-1 to TRBJ2-3; D uncertain. V lost 1 base and J 2 bases, leaving 7 bases between the germline ends. The CDR3 has 14 amino acids. Germline V gives CDR1 SGHAT, CDR2 FQDESV (reference sequence). Here the CDR3 DNA reads TGTGCCAGCAGCTTAGAGATAGCCACAGATACGCAGTATTTT. Encoded protein: CASSLEIATDTQYF.

The chain couples TRBV11-2 to TRBJ2-7; 7 bases fit TRBD1. With V trimmed by 5 bases and J by 4 bases, 14 bases remained unmatched. In germline, CDR1 is SGHAT, CDR2 FQNNGV. This CDR3 spans 16 amino acids. DNA of the CDR3: TGTGCCAGCAGCCCCATTCGTAGACAGGGAGTGTACGAGCAGTACTTC. Protein: CASSPIRRQGVYEQYF.

The J gene is TRBJ2-7, the V gene TRBV6-5; a possible D gene is TRBD1 (6 bases). CDR1 is MNHEY and CDR2 is SVGAGI in the germline V gene. V lost 6 bases, J lost 6 bases, and 15 bases lay in between. This CDR3 has 13 amino acids. The CDR3 nucleotides read TGTGCCAGCAGATGGGACACCGGCCCCGAGCAGTACTTC. Protein: CASRWDTGPEQYF.

The V call is TRBV5-1, the J call TRBJ2-2; TRBD1 matches 10 bases. The CDR3 sequence is 17 residues long. Trimming at V came to 5 bases and at J to 2 bases, leaving 9 bases not matched to a gene. Germline V CDR1 and CDR2: SGHRS, YFSETQ. DNA of the CDR3: TGCGCCAGCAGGACCATCCGGACAGGGGGAAACACCGGGGAGCTGTTTTTT. Translated, it gives CASRTIRTGGNTGELFF.

J is TRBJ2-1 and V is TRBV10-3, with 8 positions matching TRBD1. Germline V gene lookup returns CDR1 ENHRY and CDR2 SYGVKD. The CDR3 is made up of 14 amino acids. V was clipped by 6 bases and J by 8 bases; unmatched bases: 9. The CDR3 reads CAIRSGQGNDEQFF. In nucleotides, the CDR3 is TGTGCCATCAGATCCGGACAGGGCAATGATGAGCAGTTCTTC.

V gene TRBV9 combines with J gene TRBJ2-5, with D possibly being TRBD1 (6 bases). Between the trimmed V and J ends, which lost 3 bases and 0 bases, there was a span of 15 bases. Germline values: CDR1 SGDLS, CDR2 YYNGEE. CDR3 length equals 16 residues. The CDR3 protein is CASSALSGANQETQYF. CDR3 nucleotide sequence: TGTGCCAGCAGCGCGCTCTCAGGGGCAAACCAAGAGACCCAGTACTTC.

This clone was seen a single time. V gene TRBV10-2 combines with J gene TRBJ2-1, with D perhaps matching TRBD1 (5 bases). V shed 7 bases and J shed 6 bases, with 10 bases lying between them. From germline, CDR1 is WSHSY and CDR2 SAAADI. The CDR3 runs to 12 residues. As DNA, the CDR3 is TGCGCCAGCAAGGGGTCAGGCAATGAGCAGTTCTTC. It specifies CASKGSGNEQFF.

The chain recombines TRBV4-1 with TRBJ1-1; 10 bases align to TRBD1. The germline CDR1 and CDR2 sequences are MGHRA and YSYEKL. V shed 1 base and J 9 bases; nucleotides not matched to a gene: 8. This CDR3 is built from 15 residues. Here the CDR3 DNA reads TGCGCCAGCAGCCAAGTCTACGGGACAGGGGATAAAGCTTTCTTT. Its protein is CASSQVYGTGDKAFF.

This clone was seen a few times. The chain combines TRBV5-1 with TRBJ1-1; D perhaps matches TRBD1 (5 bases). Trimming removed 4 bases at V and 4 bases at J, with 14 bases between. CDR1 and CDR2 (germline): SGHRS, YFSETQ. CDR3 length: 14 residues. In DNA form, the CDR3 reads TGCGCCAGCAGCACAGTTGGGGGGGTCACTGAAGCTTTCTTT. This codes for CASSTVGGVTEAFF.

This clone appeared a single time. The chain recombines TRBV4-2 with TRBJ1-5; D is unresolved. Germline CDR1 reads LGHNA; CDR2 reads YNFKEQ. This CDR3 is 16 amino acids long. The V end was cut by 1 base, the J end by 5 bases, with 15 bases between. This CDR3 reads CASSQAREGIHQPQHF. The CDR3 bases are TGTGCCAGCAGCCAAGCCCGAGAGGGTATCCATCAGCCCCAGCATTTT.

The CDR3 protein is CASSSYQPQHF. The CDR3 DNA sequence: TGTGCCAGCAGTTCATATCAGCCCCAGCATTTT. V usage is TRBV27 and J usage is TRBJ1-5; D is unresolved. Germline loops: CDR1 MNHEY, CDR2 SMNVEV (reference sequence). The CDR3 spans 11 residues. V shed 4 bases and J shed 5 bases, with 3 bases lying between them.

The CDR3 bases are TGTGCCAGCAGCCTCCCTCGGAGGTCCGGGGAGCTGTTTTTT. It yields the protein CASSLPRRSGELFF. This rearrangement joins TRBV4-2 to TRBJ2-2; possibly TRBD2 for D (5 bases). CDR3 length: 14 residues. V lost 4 bases and J lost 6, with 12 bases in between. Germline V gives CDR1 LGHNA, CDR2 YNFKEQ.

This rearrangement joins TRBV21-1 to TRBJ2-7; the D call in the table, TRBD2, was not verified against the DNA. TRBV21-1 is classified as a pseudogene. The CDR3 extends over 15 amino acids. The CDR3 bases are TGTGCCAGCAGGAACCCAGCGGGATCTCCGTACGAGCAGTACTTC. Residues: CASRNPAGSPYEQYF.

This sequence joins TRBV7-3 and TRBJ2-1, with 15 bases that match TRBD2. Germline values: CDR1 SGHTA, CDR2 FQGTGA. The CDR3 is made up of 21 amino acids. The trim removed 5 bases at V and 8 bases at J, leaving 22 bases unmatched. The CDR3 protein is CASSPQPPPGLAGGPVHEQFF. CDR3 bases: TGTGCCAGCAGCCCCCAGCCCCCACCCGGACTAGCGGGGGGGCCAGTCCATGAGCAGTTCTTC.

This chain joins TRBV2 and TRBJ1-2, with TRBD1 identical over 7 bases. V trimming: 9 bases; J trimming: 3 bases; junction bases outside the gene matches: 13. The CDR3 is made up of 15 amino acids. CDR1 is SNHLY, CDR2 FYNNEI, per germline. Here the CDR3 reads CASAKQGFADYGYTF. The CDR3 DNA is TGTGCCAGTGCTAAACAGGGGTTTGCTGACTATGGCTACACCTTC.

The rearrangement uses TRBV30 and TRBJ2-2; D possibly corresponds to TRBD2 (5 bases). The CDR3 is 12 residues long. CDR1 GTSNPN and CDR2 SVGIG come from the germline V gene (reference sequence). The V end lost 3 bases, the J end lost 5 bases, and 7 bases lay between the germline ends. In nucleotides, the CDR3 is TGTGCCTGGAGCCCGGGGACCGGGGAGCTGTTTTTT. Protein: CAWSPGTGELFF.

J is TRBJ2-7 and V is TRBV7-9, with unresolved D. Germline lookup yields CDR1 SEHNR and CDR2 FQNEAQ (reference sequence). CDR3 length: 15 amino acids. Trimming pared 1 base from V and 1 base from J, leaving 11 bases between. Here the CDR3 reads CASSLDTAPSYEQYF. CDR3 in DNA: TGTGCCAGCAGCTTAGATACAGCCCCATCCTACGAGCAGTACTTC.

Points on this clone: The sample has other DNA sequences that encode this CDR3 too. This chain joins TRBV27 and TRBJ1-2; the match to TRBD1 covers 9 bases. Losses at the gene ends were 6 bases for V and 2 bases for J; bases not matched to a gene: 4. Germline V gives CDR1 MNHEY, CDR2 SMNVEV (reference sequence). The CDR3 consists of 14 residues. Here the CDR3 reads CASSRDRENYGYTF. The CDR3 DNA is TGTGCCAGCAGCCGGGACAGGGAAAACTATGGCTACACCTTC.

This sequence joins TRBV7-9 and TRBJ2-7, with TRBD2 matching 7 bases. With V trimmed by 4 bases and J by 0 bases, 6 bases remained unmatched. This CDR3 has 15 amino acids. Per germline, CDR1 SEHNR and CDR2 FQNEAQ (reference sequence). The CDR3 spells CASSSSGMSSYEQYF. CDR3 nucleotides: TGTGCCAGCAGCTCTAGCGGTATGAGCTCCTACGAGCAGTACTTC.

The count of this clone is one. V gene TRBV7-6 combines with J gene TRBJ2-7; TRBD1 is a possible D gene (5 bases). Deletions cut 6 bases from V and 3 bases from J, with 18 bases between. CDR3 size: 15 residues. Germline V CDR1 and CDR2: SGHVS, FNYEAQ. DNA for the CDR3: TGTGCCAGCAGTCCAAAAGCAGGGAAGAGCTACGAGCAGTACTTC. Its protein product is CASSPKAGKSYEQYF. The full variable domain, completed using reference TRBV7-6 and TRBJ2-7, is GAGVSQSPRYKVTKRGQDVALRCDPISGHVSLYWYRQALGQGPEFLTYFNYEAQQDKSGLPNDRFSAERPEGSISTLTIQRTEQRDSAMYRCASSPKAGKSYEQYFGPGTRLTVT.

This rearrangement joins TRBV6-5 to TRBJ1-1; 9 bases agree with TRBD1. From germline, CDR1 is MNHEY and CDR2 SVGAGI. The CDR3 totals 14 residues. The ends lost 8 bases at V and 5 bases at J; junction bases unmatched: 9. The chain's CDR3 is CASRKQGAWTEAFF. CDR3 DNA sequence: TGTGCCAGCCGAAAACAGGGGGCATGGACTGAAGCTTTCTTT.

This clone was seen once. V usage is TRBV5-4 and J usage is TRBJ2-1; maybe TRBD1 (5 bases). CDR1 and CDR2 (germline): SGHNT, YYREEE (reference sequence). The V end was cut by 0 bases, the J end by 6 bases, with 7 bases between. The CDR3 has 13 amino acids. The DNA for the CDR3 is TGTGCCAGCAGCTTGGTAGGGGCCAATGAGCAGTTCTTC. This translates into CASSLVGANEQFF.

V and J are TRBV18 and TRBJ2-3; 8 bases are a match to TRBD2. The CDR3 spans 17 residues. Germline assignment: CDR1 KGHSH and CDR2 LQKENI. V trimming: 3 bases; J trimming: 14 bases; junction bases outside the gene matches: 22. The DNA of the CDR3 is TGTGCCAGCTCACCCAAAGCGGGAGCTCCCCCAAGAGGCCCACCGTATTTT. Protein: CASSPKAGAPPRGPPYF.

This chain joins TRBV28 and TRBJ1-4; D perhaps matches TRBD1 (6 bases). Germline loops: CDR1 MDHEN, CDR2 SYDVKM. Trimming removed 8 bases from V and 7 bases from J, with 17 bases in between. This CDR3 contains 14 residues. The CDR3 coding sequence is TGTGCCAGCCAACGGGGGGGCGTTCGTGAAAAACTGTTTTTT. Its translation: CASQRGGVREKLFF.